This T cell receptor beta chain was profiled in a study of cytomegalovirus exposure and HLA in healthy donors. The study, taken as a whole, reports: TCR clusters originating in the first cohort tended to co-occur in the 120 validation repertoires, according to a later analysis. The study labeled approximately 150 TCR beta chains cytomegalovirus-associated. The majority of TCR sequences were rare, yet some public TCRs appeared in many donors.

As regards this clone: What it recognizes is unknown.

TCRdb's table, derived via immunoSEQ multiplex PCR, lists solely in-frame clones and lacks some. This table has roughly 80,000 clones, around 94% appearing once. Germline V gene data show CDR1 as SGHKS and CDR2 as YYEKEE (reference sequence). The CDR3 runs 12 residues. The V gene end was trimmed by 5 bases and the J gene end by 14 bases; junction bases not matched to a gene: 9. The TCR sequence derives from a man between 18 and 29 years old in good health and CMV-seronegative. Sequencing used PBMCs. The chain has TRBV5-5 and TRBJ1-4, with 7 bases matching TRBD1. This CDR3 is CASSTGTVKLFF. The CDR3 nucleotides are TGTGCCAGCAGTACCGGGACAGTCAAGCTGTTTTTT.